This is a list of T cell receptor beta chains from one sample in a study of cytotoxic CD8 clonotypes in ibrutinib-treated CLL. The method was immunoSEQ multiplex PCR; TCRdb's version includes in-frame clones alone and lacks a portion of them. The sample records about 150,000 clones, 79% being singletons. The material sequenced was PBMCs, taken after 12 months of ibrutinib treatment. The source is a human donor with chronic lymphocytic leukemia. Each CDR3 is given with its conserved first and last residue. The D gene is left open where the match is weak. Size tells how often a clone was seen (once, few, many) or the class of an expanded clone, and some rows leave it out.

d_gene	v_gene	j_gene	abundance	CDR3aa	CDR3nt
-	TRBV27	TRBJ1-4	-	CASSLMAATWNEKLFF	TGTGCCAGCAGTTTAATGGCCGCGACCTGGAATGAAAAACTGTTTTTT
TRBD2	TRBV7-9	TRBJ2-7	-	CASSPQSGTSGIPAYEQYF	TGTGCCAGCAGCCCCCAATCCGGGACTAGCGGGATTCCAGCCTACGAGCAGTACTTC
-	TRBV28	TRBJ1-1	-	CASQDSYTEAFF	TGTGCCAGCCAAGACAGCTACACTGAAGCTTTCTTT
-	TRBV6-5	TRBJ2-7	-	CASSPGRIPSYEQYF	TGTGCCAGCAGCCCCGGACGGATCCCTTCCTACGAGCAGTACTTC
-	TRBV30	TRBJ1-1	-	CAWSLGGTEAFF	TGTGCCTGGAGCCTCGGCGGCACTGAAGCTTTCTTT
-	TRBV6-1	TRBJ2-2	-	CASSEAQGSTGELFF	TGTGCCAGCAGTGAAGCGCAGGGTAGCACCGGGGAGCTGTTTTTT
TRBD2	TRBV13	TRBJ2-5	-	CASAYSSSGPLGETQYF	TGTGCCAGCGCCTACTCGTCTAGCGGGCCCCTGGGAGAGACCCAGTACTTC
TRBD1	TRBV6-5	TRBJ1-5	-	CASRQGATRPQHF	TGTGCCAGCAGACAGGGGGCCACTCGGCCCCAGCATTTT
-	TRBV6-5	TRBJ1-2	once	CASTFGPNYGYTF	TGTGCCAGCACCTTCGGACCAAACTATGGCTACACCTTC
TRBD1	TRBV28	TRBJ1-3	-	CASSFRTGGGNTIYF	TGTGCCAGCAGTTTCCGGACAGGGGGTGGAAACACCATATATTTT
-	TRBV5-1	TRBJ2-1	-	CASSYDGGTYNEQFF	TGCGCCAGCAGCTATGACGGGGGCACCTACAATGAGCAGTTCTTC
-	TRBV19	TRBJ1-1	once	CASSIQGGGAEAFF	TGTGCCAGTAGTATCCAGGGCGGAGGGGCTGAAGCTTTCTTT
TRBD2	TRBV7-7	TRBJ2-5	-	CASSLGGRGETQYF	TGTGCCAGCAGCTTAGGAGGGAGGGGAGAGACCCAGTACTTC
-	TRBV28	TRBJ2-4	-	CASSLTGEAKNIQYF	TGTGCCAGCAGTTTAACCGGGGAGGCCAAAAACATTCAGTACTTC
-	TRBV5-1	TRBJ2-1	-	CASSLGGSEQFF	TGCGCCAGCAGCTTGGGGGGAAGCGAGCAGTTCTTC
-	TRBV27	TRBJ2-5	-	CASSLSQGDLQETQYF	TGTGCCAGCAGTTTATCCCAGGGTGACCTCCAAGAGACCCAGTACTTC
-	TRBV25-1	TRBJ2-7	-	CASSELQFPYEQYF	TGTGCCAGCAGTGAACTCCAATTCCCCTACGAGCAGTACTTC
-	TRBV11-2	TRBJ2-3	-	CASSLDGDSYTDTQYF	TGTGCCAGCAGCTTAGATGGGGACTCCTACACAGATACGCAGTATTTT
TRBD2	TRBV5-1	TRBJ2-1	-	CASSPGTIDYNEQFF	TGCGCCAGCAGCCCGGGGACTATCGACTACAATGAGCAGTTCTTC
-	TRBV4-3	TRBJ2-3	-	CASSQEVGGRTDTQYF	TGCGCCAGCAGCCAAGAGGTGGGGGGGCGAACAGATACGCAGTATTTT
-	TRBV5-1	TRBJ2-3	-	CASSLGGTDTQYF	TGCGCCAGCAGCTTGGGGGGGACAGATACGCAGTATTTT
TRBD1	TRBV6-5	TRBJ2-5	-	CASSLDRGRETQYF	TGTGCCAGCAGCTTAGACAGGGGGCGAGAGACCCAGTACTTC
-	TRBV29-1	TRBJ2-7	-	CSVVPQGYEQYF	TGCAGCGTTGTCCCCCAGGGCTACGAGCAGTACTTC
-	TRBV5-4	TRBJ2-7	few	CASSQTGTVSYEQYF	TGTGCCAGCAGCCAAACTGGGACCGTCTCCTACGAGCAGTACTTC